This T cell receptor (beta chain) is from a study of OX40 agonist ivuxolimab in advanced cancers. Study-wide context: Patients were dosed intravenously with ivuxolimab at 0.01 to 10 mg/kg every 2 weeks. Enrollees could have had prior anti-PD-1, anti-PD-L1 or anti-CTLA-4 therapy, which about 40% had received. The study's findings and limits: At 0.1-3.0 mg/kg, partial responders had clonal expansion among the lowest observed.

Generated by immunoSEQ multiplex PCR, the TCRdb table keeps only in-frame clones and is missing some. The data contain about 3,100 clones, under 95% of them singletons. Germline CDR1 reads GTSNPN; CDR2 reads SVGIG (reference sequence). This CDR3 is built from 14 residues. The V and J ends lost 8 bases and 2 bases respectively, with 17 bases between them. About this clone itself: The antigen is undetermined.

The clonotype was recovered from an adult with an advanced solid tumor such as melanoma, head and neck, liver or kidney cancer. The starting material was CD4+ or CD8+ T cells sorted from blood, obtained in a trial of the OX40 agonist ivuxolimab. The chain recombines TRBV30 with TRBJ2-3; a possible D gene is TRBD2 (5 bases). The CDR3 nucleotides are TGTGCCCGAACGGGGTGGGGAAACACAGATACGCAGTATTTT. Translation: CARTGWGNTDTQYF.